One and the same sample provided the 9 T cell receptor beta chains below, sequenced in a study of human T cells and chemical hapten exposure. One entry per CDR3 protein, called by TCRdb with MiXCR from the RACE reads. The profile shows 300,000 to 350,000 distinct CDR3 sequences, around 7% of them singletons. Described time point: patch test 1, 2 weeks after DPC sensitization. Treatment given: therapeutic diphenylcyclopropenone sensitization with weekly scalp DPC. Sequencing was performed on whole blood, taken in connection with sensitization to the hapten diphenylcyclopropenone (DPC). The receptors here all came from a woman between 18 and 29 years old with alopecia areata. Some clones in this sample may be carry-over from other donors' samples.

The table lists this clonotype with many counts. The chain joins TRBV12-3 or TRBV12-4 to TRBJ2-3; D gene ambiguous. There are 14 residues in the CDR3. V lost 8 bases and J lost 2, with 14 bases in between. The CDR3 bases are TGTGCCAGCGTCGCCTCTGCCGTCACAGATACGCAGTATTTT. This gives the protein CASVASAVTDTQYF.

This clonotype showed up just a few times. This rearrangement joins TRBV12-3 or TRBV12-4 to TRBJ1-1; D is unresolved. The V gene lost 6 bases and the J gene lost 0 bases, with 8 bases spanning the gap. The CDR3 has 13 amino acids. The CDR3 loop is CASRRNMNTEAFF. In nucleotides, the CDR3 is TGTGCCAGCAGGAGGAACATGAACACTGAAGCTTTCTTT.

This clonotype was seen at least ten times. This chain joins TRBV7-8 and TRBJ2-3; no clear D gene. Germline lookup yields CDR1 SGHVS and CDR2 FQNEAQ. V shed 3 bases and J shed 2 bases, with 9 bases lying between them. The CDR3 extends over 14 amino acids. CDR3 nucleotide sequence: TGTGCCAGCAGCTTTAGGCAGCCCACAGATACGCAGTATTTT. Its protein product is CASSFRQPTDTQYF.

The chain joins TRBV7-6 to TRBJ2-5; a possible D gene is TRBD1 (6 bases). V was clipped by 3 bases and J by 0 bases, with 23 bases between them. Germline-derived CDR1 and CDR2 are SGHVS and FNYEAQ. CDR3 length: 19 amino acids. The CDR3 spells CASSLRKILVRDNQETQYF. The CDR3 DNA is TGTGCCAGCAGCTTGAGAAAAATCCTCGTCCGGGACAACCAAGAGACCCAGTACTTC. The full variable domain, its missing parts supplied by reference TRBV7-6 and TRBJ2-5, is GAGVSQSPRYKVTKRGQDVALRCDPISGHVSLYWYRQALGQGPEFLTYFNYEAQQDKSGLPNDRFSAERPEGSISTLTIQRTEQRDSAMYRCASSLRKILVRDNQETQYFGPGTRLLVL.

The rearrangement links TRBV27 to TRBJ1-1, with D possibly being TRBD1 (5 bases). V was pared by 2 bases and J by 3 bases, with 22 bases between. Germline CDR1 and CDR2: MNHEY and SMNVEV (reference sequence). CDR3 length: 18 amino acids. DNA of the CDR3: TGTGCCAGCAGTTTAAGTCCCGCAGGGATGGGGGGGGACACTGAAGCTTTCTTT. This encodes CASSLSPAGMGGDTEAFF.

This clonotype came up many times. This CDR3 is CASSFGGEQPQHF. The CDR3 DNA reads as TGTGCCAGCAGCTTTGGCGGGGAGCAGCCCCAGCATTTT. The chain links TRBV7-2 to TRBJ1-5; D remains ambiguous. Germline V lookup: CDR1 SGHTA, CDR2 FQGNSA. The CDR3 spans 13 residues. V was trimmed by 3 bases and J by 7 bases, leaving 10 bases between them.

The genes are TRBV4-1 and TRBJ2-3, with 8 bases aligning to TRBD2. In germline, CDR1 is MGHRA, CDR2 YSYEKL. CDR3 size: 15 residues. V dropped 4 bases and J dropped 1; count of bases not matched to a gene: 4. In nucleotides, the CDR3 is TGCGCCAGCAGCCGGACTAGCTCGGGCACAGATACGCAGTATTTT. Protein: CASSRTSSGTDTQYF.

This clonotype was counted a few times. The chain has TRBV6-1 and TRBJ1-5, with D possibly matching TRBD1 (6 bases). V was trimmed by 3 bases and J by 2 bases, leaving 11 bases between them. The germline V gene encodes CDR1 MNHNS and CDR2 SASEGT. The CDR3 is made up of 15 amino acids. The CDR3 coding sequence is TGTGCCAGCAGTGAGGCGACAGGTGGCAATCAGCCCCAGCATTTT. Amino acids: CASSEATGGNQPQHF.

V and J are TRBV28 and TRBJ1-3, with D unclear. Per the germline V gene, CDR1 is MDHEN and CDR2 is SYDVKM. V lost 8 bases and J 2 bases, leaving 10 bases between the germline ends. The CDR3 extends over 13 amino acids. Here the CDR3 reads CASEAAPGNTIYF. The CDR3, as DNA: TGTGCCAGCGAGGCGGCTCCTGGAAACACCATATATTTT.